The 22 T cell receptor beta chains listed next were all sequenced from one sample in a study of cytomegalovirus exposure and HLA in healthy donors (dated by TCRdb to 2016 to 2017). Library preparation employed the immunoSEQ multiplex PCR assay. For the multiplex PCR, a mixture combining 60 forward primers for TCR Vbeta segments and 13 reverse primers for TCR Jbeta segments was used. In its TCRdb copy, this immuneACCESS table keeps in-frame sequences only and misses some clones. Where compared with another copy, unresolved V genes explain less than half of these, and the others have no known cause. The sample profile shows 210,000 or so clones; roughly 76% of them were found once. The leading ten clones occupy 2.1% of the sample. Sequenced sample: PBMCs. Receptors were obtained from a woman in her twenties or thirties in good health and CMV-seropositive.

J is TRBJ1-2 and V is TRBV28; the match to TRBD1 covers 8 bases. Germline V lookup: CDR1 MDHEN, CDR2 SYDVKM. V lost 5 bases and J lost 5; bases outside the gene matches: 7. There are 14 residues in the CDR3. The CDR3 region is CASSPGQAGYGYTF. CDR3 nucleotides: TGTGCCAGCAGTCCGGGACAGGCTGGGTATGGCTACACCTTC.

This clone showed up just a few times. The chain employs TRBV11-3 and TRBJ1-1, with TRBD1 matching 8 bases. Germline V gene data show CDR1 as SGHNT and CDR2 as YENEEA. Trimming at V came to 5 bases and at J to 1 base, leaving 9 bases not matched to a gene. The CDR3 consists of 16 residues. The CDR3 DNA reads TGTGCCAGCAGCGGCGGACAGGGAATGGGGAACACTGAAGCTTTCTTT. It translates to CASSGGQGMGNTEAFF.

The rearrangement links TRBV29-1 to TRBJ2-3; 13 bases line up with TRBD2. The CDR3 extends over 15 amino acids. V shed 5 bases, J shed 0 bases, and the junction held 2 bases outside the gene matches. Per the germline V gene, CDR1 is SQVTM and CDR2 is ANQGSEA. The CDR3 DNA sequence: TGCAGCGTTAGACTAGCGGGGGGTAGCACAGATACGCAGTATTTT. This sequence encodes CSVRLAGGSTDTQYF.

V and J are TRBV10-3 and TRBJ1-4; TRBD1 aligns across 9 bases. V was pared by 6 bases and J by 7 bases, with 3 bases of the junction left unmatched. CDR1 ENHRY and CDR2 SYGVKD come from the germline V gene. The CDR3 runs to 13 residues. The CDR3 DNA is TGTGCCATCAGACAGGGGGCAAGTGAAAAACTGTTTTTT. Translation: CAIRQGASEKLFF.

Written as DNA, the CDR3 is TGTGCCAGCAGCTCGGGGCAGATCTCGGGACAGTCGACCGGGGAGCTGTTTTTT. This codes for CASSSGQISGQSTGELFF. V and J are TRBV7-9 and TRBJ2-2; 7 bases are shared with TRBD1. V lost 4 bases, J lost 5 bases, and 16 bases stayed unmatched. The germline CDR1 and CDR2 sequences are SEHNR and FQNEAQ (reference sequence). The CDR3 extends over 18 amino acids.

CDR3 amino acids: CASSTLRTGLFYGYTF. The CDR3 DNA follows: TGTGCCAGCAGTACCCTCCGGACAGGGTTATTCTATGGCTACACCTTC. The V gene is TRBV27, the J gene TRBJ1-2, with 8 bases lining up with TRBD1. The CDR3 totals 16 residues. CDR1 and CDR2 from the germline V gene are MNHEY and SMNVEV (reference sequence). The V gene end was trimmed by 5 bases and the J gene end by 4 bases; junction bases not matched to a gene: 12.

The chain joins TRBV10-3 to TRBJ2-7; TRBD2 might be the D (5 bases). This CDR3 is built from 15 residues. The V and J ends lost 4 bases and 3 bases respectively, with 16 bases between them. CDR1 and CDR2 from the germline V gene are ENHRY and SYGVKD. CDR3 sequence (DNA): TGTGCCATCAGTGCTTACCGGACTGGATTCTACGAGCAGTACTTC. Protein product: CAISAYRTGFYEQYF.

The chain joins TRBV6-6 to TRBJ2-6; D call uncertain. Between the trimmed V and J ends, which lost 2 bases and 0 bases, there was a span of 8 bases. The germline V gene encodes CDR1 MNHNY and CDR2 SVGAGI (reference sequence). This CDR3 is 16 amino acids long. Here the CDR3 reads CASSYSTVSGANVLTF. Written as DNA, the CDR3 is TGTGCCAGCAGTTACAGTACAGTCTCTGGGGCCAACGTCCTGACTTTC.

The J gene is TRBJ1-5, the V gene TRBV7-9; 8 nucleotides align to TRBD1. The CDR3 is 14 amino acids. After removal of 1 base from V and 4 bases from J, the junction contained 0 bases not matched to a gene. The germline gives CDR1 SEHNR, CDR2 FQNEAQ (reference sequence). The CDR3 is CASSLGTGNQPQHF. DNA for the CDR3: TGTGCCAGCAGCTTAGGGACAGGGAATCAGCCCCAGCATTTT.

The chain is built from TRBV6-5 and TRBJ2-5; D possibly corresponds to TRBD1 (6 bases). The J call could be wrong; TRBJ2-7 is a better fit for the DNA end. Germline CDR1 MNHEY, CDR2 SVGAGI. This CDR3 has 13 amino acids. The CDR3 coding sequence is TGTGCCAGCAGCAACAGGGATTCCTACGAGCAGTACTTC. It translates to CASSNRDSYEQYF.

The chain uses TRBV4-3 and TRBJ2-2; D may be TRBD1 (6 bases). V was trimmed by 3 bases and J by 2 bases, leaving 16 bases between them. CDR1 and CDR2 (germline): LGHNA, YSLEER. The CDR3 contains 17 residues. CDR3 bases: TGCGCCAGCAGCCACCCCCTGGGGGCACGAAACACCGGGGAGCTGTTTTTT. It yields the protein CASSHPLGARNTGELFF.

CDR3: CASSEAIQGGRRTEAFF. The CDR3, as DNA: TGTGCCAGCAGTGAAGCGATCCAGGGAGGGAGAAGGACTGAAGCTTTCTTT. The chain is built from TRBV6-1 and TRBJ1-1; D perhaps matches TRBD1 (5 bases). Germline V gene data show CDR1 as MNHNS and CDR2 as SASEGT. V was pared by 0 bases and J by 5 bases, with 19 bases between. This CDR3 is 17 amino acids long.

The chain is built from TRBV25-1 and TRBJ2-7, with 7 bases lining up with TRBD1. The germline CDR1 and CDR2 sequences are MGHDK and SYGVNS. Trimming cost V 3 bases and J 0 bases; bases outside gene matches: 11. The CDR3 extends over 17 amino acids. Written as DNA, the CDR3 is TGTGCCAGCAGTGAGCAGGGATACAGGGGTTACTCCTACGAGCAGTACTTC. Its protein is CASSEQGYRGYSYEQYF.

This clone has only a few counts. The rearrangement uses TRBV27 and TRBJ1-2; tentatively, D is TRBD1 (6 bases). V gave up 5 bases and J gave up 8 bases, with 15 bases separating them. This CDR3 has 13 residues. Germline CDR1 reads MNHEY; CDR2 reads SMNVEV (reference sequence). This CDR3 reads CASSLRGGRGYTF. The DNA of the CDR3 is TGTGCCAGCAGTCTGAGGGGGGGGAGAGGCTACACCTTC.

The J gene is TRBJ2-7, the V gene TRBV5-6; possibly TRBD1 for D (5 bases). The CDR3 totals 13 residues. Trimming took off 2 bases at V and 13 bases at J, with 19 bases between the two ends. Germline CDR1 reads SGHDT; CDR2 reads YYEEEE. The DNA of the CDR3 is TGTGCCAGCAGCTTCAGGGTAGGGCCACCTCCTTACTTC. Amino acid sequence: CASSFRVGPPPYF.

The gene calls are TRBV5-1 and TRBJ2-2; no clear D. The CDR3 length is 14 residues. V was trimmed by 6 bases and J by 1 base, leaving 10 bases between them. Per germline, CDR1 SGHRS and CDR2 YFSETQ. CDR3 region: CASIAQKNTGELFF. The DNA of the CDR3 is TGCGCCAGCATTGCACAGAAGAACACCGGGGAGCTGTTTTTT.

Here the CDR3 reads CASSQETRTSDTQYF. The CDR3 region has the DNA TGTGCCAGCAGCCAAGAGACTAGGACGTCAGATACGCAGTATTTT. The chain couples TRBV4-2 to TRBJ2-3, with D possibly TRBD2 on 6 matching bases. Germline assignment: CDR1 LGHNA and CDR2 YNFKEQ. Between the trimmed V and J ends, which lost 0 bases and 4 bases, there was a span of 11 bases. This CDR3 is 15 amino acids long.

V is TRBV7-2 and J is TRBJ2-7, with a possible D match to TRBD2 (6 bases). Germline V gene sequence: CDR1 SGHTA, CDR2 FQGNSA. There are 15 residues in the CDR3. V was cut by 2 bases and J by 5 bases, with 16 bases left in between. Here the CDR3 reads CASSLQSLASDEQYF. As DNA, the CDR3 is TGTGCCAGCAGCTTACAGTCACTAGCAAGTGACGAGCAGTACTTC.

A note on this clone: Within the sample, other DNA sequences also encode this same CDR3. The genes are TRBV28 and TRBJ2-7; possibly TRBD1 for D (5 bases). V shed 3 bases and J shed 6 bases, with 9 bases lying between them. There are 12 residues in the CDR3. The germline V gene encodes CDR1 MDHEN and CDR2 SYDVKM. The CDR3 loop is CASSLAGFEQYF. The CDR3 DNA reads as TGTGCCAGCAGTTTGGCAGGGTTCGAGCAGTACTTC.

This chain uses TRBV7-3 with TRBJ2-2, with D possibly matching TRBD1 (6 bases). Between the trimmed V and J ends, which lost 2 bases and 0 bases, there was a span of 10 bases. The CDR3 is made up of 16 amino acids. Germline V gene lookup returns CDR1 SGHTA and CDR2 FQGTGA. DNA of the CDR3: TGTGCCAGCAGCTTAGGTCCAGGGGCGAACACCGGGGAGCTGTTTTTT. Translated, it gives CASSLGPGANTGELFF.

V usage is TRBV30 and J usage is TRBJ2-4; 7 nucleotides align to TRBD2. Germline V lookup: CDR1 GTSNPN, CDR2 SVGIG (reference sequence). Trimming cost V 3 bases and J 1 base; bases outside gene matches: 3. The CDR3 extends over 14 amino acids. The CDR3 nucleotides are TGTGCCTGGAGCATCGGGGGGGCCAAAAACATTCAGTACTTC. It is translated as CAWSIGGAKNIQYF.

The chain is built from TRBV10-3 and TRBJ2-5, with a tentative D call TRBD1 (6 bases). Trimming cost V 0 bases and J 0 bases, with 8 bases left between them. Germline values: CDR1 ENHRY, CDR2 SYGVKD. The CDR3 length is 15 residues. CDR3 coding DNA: TGTGCCATCAGTGAGTCGGGGGCAGACCAAGAGACCCAGTACTTC. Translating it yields CAISESGADQETQYF.